Presented here are 23 T cell receptor beta chains from one specimen sequenced in a study of blood T cell repertoires in COVID-19. Profiled with immunoSEQ multiplex PCR; TCRdb holds only in-frame clones, not every one. In the table there are a few hundred thousand clones, about 91% of which are singletons. Specimen: PBMCs or T cells enriched from blood (not recorded which). The receptors here all came from a woman aged 50 to 60 with acute COVID-19.

In this sample, this clone turned up a few times. J is TRBJ2-1 and V is TRBV11-2; 12 bases map to TRBD2. There are 15 residues in the CDR3. With V trimmed by 5 bases and J by 7 bases, 6 bases remained unmatched. CDR1 and CDR2 (germline): SGHAT, FQNNGV. Here the CDR3 reads CASSLLAGGPNEQFF. DNA for the CDR3: TGTGCCAGCAGCCTCCTAGCGGGAGGGCCGAATGAGCAGTTCTTC.

The rearrangement uses TRBV24-1 and TRBJ1-2; a possible D gene is TRBD1 (6 bases). The V gene's germline CDR1 is KGHDR and CDR2 SFDVKD. This CDR3 spans 12 amino acids. The V end lost 4 bases, the J end lost 5 bases, and 7 bases lay between the germline ends. The chain's CDR3 is CATSEQGYGYTF. The CDR3 DNA follows: TGTGCCACCAGTGAACAGGGATATGGCTACACCTTC.

This chain links TRBV19 with TRBJ1-1; the match to TRBD1 covers 9 bases. The germline CDR1 and CDR2 sequences are LNHDA and SQIVND (reference sequence). The CDR3 sequence is 15 residues long. J gave up 4 bases and V 7 bases, and 10 bases lay outside the gene matches. DNA for the CDR3: TGTGCCAGTACCAAACCTCGGACAGGGGCCACTGAAGCTTTCTTT. Translation gives CASTKPRTGATEAFF.

V usage is TRBV19 and J usage is TRBJ1-2, with D perhaps TRBD1 (5 bases). The CDR3 has 15 residues. CDR1 is LNHDA and CDR2 is SQIVND in the germline V gene (reference sequence). V was shortened by 1 base and J by 3 bases, with 12 bases between the two germline ends. DNA of the CDR3: TGTGCCAGTAGTATAGGGGGCGGCTCGGACTATGGCTACACCTTC. Translated: CASSIGGGSDYGYTF.

This clone has just one count. This rearrangement joins TRBV19 to TRBJ2-2; possible D gene TRBD2, 6 bases. The V gene's germline CDR1 is LNHDA and CDR2 SQIVND (reference sequence). The CDR3 is 19 amino acids. V was cut by 5 bases and J by 0 bases, with 22 bases left in between. In DNA, the CDR3 is TGTGCCAGTAGTTCACTACCGGGACTCGGGTTCGCGAACACCGGGGAGCTGTTTTTT. This sequence encodes CASSSLPGLGFANTGELFF. Filled out from reference TRBV19 and TRBJ2-2, the complete variable domain reads DGGITQSPKYLFRKEGQNVTLSCEQNLNHDAMYWYRQDPGQGLRLIYYSQIVNDFQKGDIAEGYSVSREKKESFPLTVTSAQKNPTAFYLCASSSLPGLGFANTGELFFGEGSRLTVL.

V gene TRBV14 combines with J gene TRBJ1-1; D is possibly TRBD1 (5 bases). This CDR3 has 15 residues. Germline V gene lookup returns CDR1 SGHDN and CDR2 FVKESK. Trimming removed 3 bases at V and 6 bases at J, with 17 bases between. The CDR3 nucleotides are TGTGCCAGCAGCCAGGGCTTGAGATGGGGGGCTGAAGCTTTCTTT. It yields the protein CASSQGLRWGAEAFF.

The gene calls are TRBV5-1 and TRBJ1-3; TRBD1 matches at 10 bases. In germline, CDR1 is SGHRS, CDR2 YFSETQ. The CDR3 runs 16 residues. J was trimmed by 2 bases and V by 3 bases; bases with no gene match: 5. CDR3 loop: CASSWGQGRPGNTIYF. CDR3 DNA sequence: TGCGCCAGCAGCTGGGGACAGGGGAGACCTGGAAACACCATATATTTT.

The V call is TRBV6-5, the J call TRBJ2-7; D may be TRBD1 (5 bases). Trimming stripped 6 bases from V and 2 bases from J, with 11 bases between. The germline V gene encodes CDR1 MNHEY and CDR2 SVGAGI. The CDR3 runs 13 residues. Written as DNA, the CDR3 is TGTGCCAGCAGGGACACCTTAGCCTACGAGCAGTACTTC. This translates into CASRDTLAYEQYF.

The chain has TRBV28 and TRBJ2-3, with 10 bases matching TRBD2. The CDR3 runs 15 residues. With V trimmed by 6 bases and J by 3 bases, 6 bases remained unmatched. Germline CDR1 is MDHEN and CDR2 is SYDVKM. Here the CDR3 reads CASSFQREGTDTQYF. In nucleotides, the CDR3 is TGTGCCAGCAGCTTTCAGCGGGAGGGTACAGATACGCAGTATTTT.

The V call is TRBV18, the J call TRBJ1-5; the D is unclear. V was clipped by 3 bases and J by 2 bases, with 5 bases between them. The CDR3 loop spans 13 amino acids. The germline CDR1 and CDR2 sequences are KGHSH and LQKENI. CDR3 residues: CASSPGGNQPQHF. The CDR3 DNA sequence: TGTGCCAGCTCACCCGGGGGCAATCAGCCCCAGCATTTT.

This chain connects TRBV27 to TRBJ2-7, with a tentative D call TRBD1 (6 bases). The CDR3 spans 11 residues. Germline V gene data show CDR1 as MNHEY and CDR2 as SMNVEV (reference sequence). Trimming removed 7 bases from V and 9 bases from J, with 13 bases in between. As DNA, the CDR3 is TGTGCCAGCAAGGGGGACCTCGGGCAGTACTTC. It yields the protein CASKGDLGQYF.

The chain is built from TRBV9 and TRBJ2-3; possible D gene TRBD1, 5 bases. V gave up 4 bases and J gave up 2 bases, with 14 bases separating them. CDR1 is SGDLS and CDR2 is YYNGEE in the germline V gene. CDR3 length equals 15 residues. CDR3 bases: TGTGCCAGCAGCCTTGGGGCGGCTACCACAGATACGCAGTATTTT. This sequence encodes CASSLGAATTDTQYF.

The chain has TRBV7-2 and TRBJ2-1, with unresolved D. The V gene's germline CDR1 is SGHTA and CDR2 FQGNSA. The V end lost 4 bases, the J end lost 8 bases, and 18 bases lay between the germline ends. The CDR3 has 15 residues. DNA of the CDR3: TGTGCCAGCAGCTCAGCTCGAGGTAAGTTCGATGAGCAGTTCTTC. It yields the protein CASSSARGKFDEQFF. The full variable domain, its missing parts supplied by reference TRBV7-2 and TRBJ2-1, is GAGVSQSPSNKVTEKGKDVELRCDPISGHTALYWYRQSLGQGLEFLIYFQGNSAPDKSGLPSDRFSAERTGGSVSTLTIQRTQQEDSAVYLCASSSARGKFDEQFFGPGTRLTVL.

V is TRBV18 and J is TRBJ1-1; D possibly corresponds to TRBD1 (5 bases). Trimming removed 5 bases at V and 0 bases at J, with 7 bases between. This CDR3 contains 13 residues. The germline CDR1 and CDR2 sequences are KGHSH and LQKENI. CDR3 nucleotide sequence: TGTGCCAGCTCAGCGACAGTGAACACTGAAGCTTTCTTT. Residues: CASSATVNTEAFF. Full variable domain (remainder filled in from reference TRBV18 and TRBJ1-1): NAGVMQNPRHLVRRRGQEARLRCSPMKGHSHVYWYRQLPEEGLKFMVYLQKENIIDESGMPKERFSAEFPKEGPSILRIQQVVRGDSAAYFCASSATVNTEAFFGQGTRLTVV.

The chain couples TRBV4-2 to TRBJ1-4; tentative D call: TRBD1 (6 bases). V lost 0 bases, J lost 11 bases, and 16 bases lay in between. The CDR3 contains 15 residues. CDR1 is LGHNA, CDR2 YNFKEQ, per germline. This CDR3 is CASSQDSKGGKKLFF. CDR3 nucleotides: TGTGCCAGCAGCCAAGATTCCAAGGGGGGGAAGAAACTGTTTTTT.

The chain carries TRBV15 and TRBJ2-7; D is possibly TRBD1 (6 bases). The CDR3 consists of 14 residues. Germline V gene lookup returns CDR1 LNHNV and CDR2 YYDKDF (reference sequence). Trimming cost V 5 bases and J 7 bases, with 18 bases left between them. The CDR3 reads CATSFRTVTREQYF. CDR3 nucleotides: TGTGCCACCAGCTTTCGGACAGTAACCCGGGAGCAGTACTTC.

This chain connects TRBV27 to TRBJ2-7; 7 nucleotides line up with TRBD2. The CDR3 consists of 15 residues. Germline V gene data show CDR1 as MNHEY and CDR2 as SMNVEV (reference sequence). The V gene end was trimmed by 3 bases and the J gene end by 4 bases; junction bases not matched to a gene: 9. The CDR3 is CASSFSGRVEYEQYF. The CDR3, as DNA: TGTGCCAGCAGTTTTTCGGGGAGGGTGGAATACGAGCAGTACTTC.

The CDR3: CASRATGGTEQFF. The CDR3 DNA follows: TGTGCCAGCAGAGCTACTGGAGGGACGGAGCAGTTCTTC. V usage is TRBV6-5 and J usage is TRBJ2-1; a possible D gene is TRBD2 (6 bases). Trimming stripped 6 bases from V and 10 bases from J, with 16 bases between. Germline CDR1 is MNHEY and CDR2 is SVGAGI. The CDR3 runs 13 residues.

The chain joins TRBV5-1 to TRBJ1-5; D ambiguous. The CDR3 consists of 15 residues. V was pared by 3 bases and J by 5 bases, with 15 bases between. CDR1 is SGHRS and CDR2 is YFSETQ in the germline V gene. This CDR3 is CASSSGGGSDQPQHF. DNA for the CDR3: TGCGCCAGCAGCTCCGGCGGTGGAAGCGATCAGCCCCAGCATTTT.

The chain links TRBV6-2 or TRBV6-3 to TRBJ2-7; 10 positions match TRBD2. Trimming took 0 bases from V and 3 from J; bases not matched to a gene: 5. The CDR3 is made up of 16 amino acids. Germline V CDR1 and CDR2: MNHEY, SVGEGT. For the CDR3, the DNA is TGTGCCAGCAGTTACTCTACGGCTAGCGGGAGCTACGAGCAGTACTTC. Translating it yields CASSYSTASGSYEQYF.

V usage is TRBV9 and J usage is TRBJ2-2, with 12 positions matching TRBD2. Germline CDR1 SGDLS, CDR2 YYNGEE. Trimming at V came to 0 bases and at J to 4 bases, leaving 7 bases not matched to a gene. The CDR3 is 18 amino acids. CDR3 DNA sequence: TGTGCCAGCAGCGTAGCGCTAGCGGGAGGGCCCGGCACCGGGGAGCTGTTTTTT. Protein: CASSVALAGGPGTGELFF.

V is TRBV28 and J is TRBJ1-4; D remains ambiguous. CDR1 MDHEN and CDR2 SYDVKM come from the germline V gene. Trimming cost V 1 base and J 7 bases, with 13 bases left between them. There are 15 residues in the CDR3. In DNA, the CDR3 is TGTGCCAGCAGTTTATTTCTGAAGCGGGGTGAAAAACTGTTTTTT. Protein sequence: CASSLFLKRGEKLFF.

The chain links TRBV30 to TRBJ1-1; 10 bases match TRBD1. Germline V gene lookup returns CDR1 GTSNPN and CDR2 SVGIG (reference sequence). With V trimmed by 2 bases and J by 1 base, 7 bases remained unmatched. The CDR3 contains 16 residues. The CDR3: CAWSKWTGGRNTEAFF. In DNA form, the CDR3 reads TGTGCCTGGAGTAAATGGACAGGGGGTCGGAACACTGAAGCTTTCTTT.